The T cell receptor beta chain under discussion was sequenced for a study of cytomegalovirus exposure and HLA in healthy donors. Germline-derived CDR1 and CDR2 are SEHNR and FQNEAQ (reference sequence). The CDR3 runs 13 residues. Trimming removed 4 bases at V and 4 bases at J, with 7 bases between. The PCR made use of 60 Vbeta and 13 Jbeta primers. Sequenced by immunoSEQ multiplex PCR; TCRdb stores in-frame clones only, minus some. The data hold about 140,000 clones, with 65% to 90% observed a single time. Broader study findings: TCR beta V- and J-gene trimming, according to a later analysis, was linked to a missense DCLRE1C variant. Earlier analysis yielded a pattern in which most TCR beta V segments were productive about 90% or about 30% of the time.

As for this clone: As yet, its antigen is unknown.

The V gene is TRBV7-9, the J gene TRBJ2-2; a weak D match, TRBD2 (6 bases). Sequencing was carried out using PBMCs. The sequence was obtained from a female donor in good health and CMV-seronegative. CDR3 coding DNA: TGTGCCAGCAGCTCGACTAGCACCGGGGAGCTGTTTTTT. Its protein product is CASSSTSTGELFF.